This TCR beta chain was captured in a study of T cell responses to AZD1222 COVID-19 vaccine. CDR3 length: 12 amino acids. Germline V lookup: CDR1 SGHDT, CDR2 YYEEEE. With 7 bases clipped from V and 5 bases from J, the junction kept 1 base outside the gene matches. The method was immunoSEQ multiplex PCR; TCRdb's version includes in-frame clones alone and lacks a portion of them. The sample holds 100,000 to 150,000 clones, more than 75% seen once. The receptor was derived from an adult in good health. The sample in question was peripheral blood, obtained on day 0 of AZD1222 vaccination. The chain employs TRBV5-6 and TRBJ2-2; 8 bases are a match to TRBD2. CDR3 bases: TGTGCCAGCCAGCGGGGGACCGGGGAGCTGTTTTTT. Protein product: CASQRGTGELFF. The complete variable domain, with remaining parts taken from reference TRBV5-6 and TRBJ2-2, reads DAGVTQSPTHLIKTRGQQVTLRCSPKSGHDTVSWYQQALGQGPQFIFQYYEEEERQRGNFPDRFSGHQFPNYSSELNVNALLLGDSALYLCASQRGTGELFFGEGSRLTVL.